The 31 T cell receptor beta chains in this list originate from one sample, sequenced in a study of T-cell memory formation after mild COVID-19. TCRdb processed the 5' RACE reads anew with MiXCR; each CDR3 protein has one entry. The sample has about 470,000 distinct CDR3 sequences; about 20% are singletons. Sequencing used PBMCs or a T cell subset sorted from them (not recorded which). The receptors were gathered from an adult woman who had mild COVID-19 (a few samples of this study predate the infection). Cell type and time point are not known.

This clonotype turned up a few times. The CDR3 protein is CASSLGGNIYEQYF. The CDR3 DNA reads as TGTGCCAGCAGCTTGGGCGGGAACATCTACGAGCAGTACTTC. This chain connects TRBV5-4 to TRBJ2-7; tentatively, D is TRBD2 (6 bases). Germline-derived CDR1 and CDR2 are SGHNT and YYREEE (reference sequence). Trimming removed 0 bases from V and 3 bases from J, with 10 bases in between. The CDR3 contains 14 residues.

The chain carries TRBV7-8 and TRBJ1-5; D is uncertain. The CDR3 runs 13 residues. The V end lost 7 bases, the J end lost 0 bases, and 7 bases lay between the germline ends. Germline CDR1 SGHVS, CDR2 FQNEAQ. The chain's CDR3 is CASTENSNQPQHF. CDR3 nucleotides: TGTGCCAGCACCGAAAATAGCAATCAGCCCCAGCATTTT.

This clonotype occurred a few times. This rearrangement joins TRBV15 to TRBJ2-4; 12 bases agree with TRBD2. Germline V gives CDR1 LNHNV, CDR2 YYDKDF (reference sequence). V lost 3 bases, J lost 9 bases, and 9 bases stayed unmatched. CDR3 size: 16 residues. The CDR3 DNA sequence: TGTGCCACCAGCAGGAGGACTAGCGGGAACGGTGGCATTCAGTACTTC. This gives the protein CATSRRTSGNGGIQYF.

This clonotype was observed a handful of times. The chain couples TRBV4-3 to TRBJ2-3; D possibly corresponds to TRBD1 (6 bases). V was trimmed by 1 base and J by 1 base, leaving 12 bases between them. CDR1 and CDR2 (germline): LGHNA, YSLEER. The CDR3 runs to 16 residues. The CDR3 nucleotides read TGCGCCAGCAGCCAAGTCGCCGGGACACGCACAGATACGCAGTATTTT. Translation gives CASSQVAGTRTDTQYF.

This clonotype was detected a few times. The chain employs TRBV9 and TRBJ2-3; D unresolved. The germline V gene has CDR1 SGDLS and CDR2 YYNGEE. The CDR3 totals 15 residues. Trimming stripped 4 bases from V and 6 bases from J, with 18 bases between. This CDR3 reads CASSLSIGGTDTQYF. The CDR3 bases are TGTGCCAGCAGCCTCAGCATAGGTGGTACGGATACGCAGTATTTT.

This clonotype was detected only a few times. This rearrangement joins TRBV10-3 to TRBJ2-3; D gene ambiguous. Deletions cut 6 bases from V and 4 bases from J, with 8 bases between. CDR3 length: 12 residues. CDR1 is ENHRY and CDR2 is SYGVKD in the germline V gene. The CDR3 coding sequence is TGTGCCATCAGCCCTCATGCAGATACGCAGTATTTT. Its translation is CAISPHADTQYF.

This clonotype was detected a few times. V is TRBV24-1 and J is TRBJ2-2, with D tentatively TRBD1 (6 bases). V lost 3 bases and J 5 bases, leaving 9 bases between the germline ends. The CDR3 length is 14 residues. Germline V gene data show CDR1 as KGHDR and CDR2 as SFDVKD. The CDR3 loop is CATSDRTGTGELFF. The CDR3 region has the DNA TGTGCCACCAGTGATCGCACAGGGACCGGGGAGCTGTTTTTT.

This clonotype was seen only once. The chain combines TRBV5-1 with TRBJ2-2, with 7 bases lining up with TRBD1. The length of the CDR3 is 17 residues. The V segment lost 0 bases and the J segment 0 bases; nucleotides outside the gene matches: 5. From germline, CDR1 is SGHRS and CDR2 YFSETQ. The CDR3 region is CASSLVSGTANTGELFF. The CDR3, as DNA: TGCGCCAGCAGCTTGGTGTCCGGGACAGCGAACACCGGGGAGCTGTTTTTT.

The rearrangement links TRBV6-5 to TRBJ2-1; D is uncertain. The V end lost 2 bases, the J end lost 9 bases, and 8 bases lay between the germline ends. The CDR3 consists of 12 residues. From germline, CDR1 is MNHEY and CDR2 SVGAGI. The CDR3 sequence is CASSYVSGEQFF. In DNA form, the CDR3 reads TGTGCCAGCAGTTACGTCTCCGGTGAGCAGTTCTTC.

This chain's CDR3 is CASSPALLERGEQFF. For the CDR3, the DNA is TGTGCCAGCAGCCCTGCCCTTCTGGAGCGGGGGGAGCAGTTCTTC. The gene calls are TRBV7-2 and TRBJ2-1; 8 nucleotides match TRBD2. The V and J ends lost 5 bases and 10 bases, in that order; junction bases with no gene match: 13. The V gene's germline CDR1 is SGHTA and CDR2 FQGNSA. The CDR3 contains 15 residues.

The chain couples TRBV7-8 to TRBJ1-3, with D unclear. The CDR3 is made up of 16 amino acids. V gave up 1 base and J gave up 0 bases, with 10 bases separating them. CDR1 is SGHVS, CDR2 FQNEAQ, per germline. CDR3 DNA sequence: TGTGCCAGCAGCTTAGGGCGCGGCCGCTCTGGAAACACCATATATTTT. This encodes CASSLGRGRSGNTIYF.

This clonotype was picked up many times. The V gene is TRBV20-1, the J gene TRBJ1-1; 8 nucleotides line up with TRBD1. Germline CDR1 reads DFQATT; CDR2 reads SNEGSKA (reference sequence). This CDR3 is 17 amino acids long. V was pared by 4 bases and J by 8 bases, with 21 bases of the junction left unmatched. The CDR3 DNA is TGCAGTGCTACAATTATCGGACAGGGCGCTCGTCAGAAAGAAGCTTTCTTT. Its protein is CSATIIGQGARQKEAFF.

The rearrangement uses TRBV14 and TRBJ2-5; no definite D call. The V end lost 3 bases, the J end lost 4 bases, and 18 bases lay between the germline ends. The CDR3 has 16 residues. Germline CDR1 is SGHDN and CDR2 is FVKESK. In DNA form, the CDR3 reads TGTGCCAGCAGCCACGAACCCGGGCGACAAGTAGAGACCCAGTACTTC. Encoded protein: CASSHEPGRQVETQYF.

This clonotype occurred many times. V is TRBV5-1 and J is TRBJ2-7; 7 bases align to TRBD1. The CDR3 is 15 amino acids. Germline values: CDR1 SGHRS, CDR2 YFSETQ. Unmatched junction bases numbered 8, after V lost 2 bases and J lost 3 bases. The CDR3 region has the DNA TGCGCCAGCAGCTTTGGGACAGTGGATGACTACGAGCAGTACTTC. Amino acid sequence: CASSFGTVDDYEQYF.

The J gene is TRBJ2-3, the V gene TRBV5-1, with 8 bases lining up with TRBD1. This CDR3 is built from 15 residues. Germline V CDR1 and CDR2: SGHRS, YFSETQ. The J segment lost 4 bases and the V segment lost 0 bases, leaving 4 bases of the junction unmatched. CDR3 in amino acids: CASSLVGQGPDTQYF. For the CDR3, the DNA is TGCGCCAGCAGCTTGGTTGGACAGGGCCCAGATACGCAGTATTTT.

The chain carries TRBV20-1 and TRBJ2-3; 8 bases are shared with TRBD2. CDR3 length: 16 amino acids. After removal of 1 base from V and 0 bases from J, the junction contained 6 bases not matched to a gene. CDR1 is DFQATT and CDR2 is SNEGSKA in the germline V gene (reference sequence). The CDR3 sequence is CSARGLAGTSTDTQYF. CDR3 coding DNA: TGCAGTGCTAGAGGGCTAGCGGGTACTAGCACAGATACGCAGTATTTT.

The chain uses TRBV20-1 and TRBJ2-7; 9 bases map to TRBD2. The V gene end was trimmed by 1 base and the J gene end by 6 bases; junction bases not matched to a gene: 7. Germline-derived CDR1 and CDR2 are DFQATT and SNEGSKA (reference sequence). There are 14 residues in the CDR3. The CDR3 sequence: CSARGNSGGGEQYF. The DNA of the CDR3 is TGCAGTGCTAGAGGTAATAGCGGGGGAGGCGAGCAGTACTTC.

This clonotype was observed a few times. The genes are TRBV4-3 and TRBJ2-1; 12 bases are a match to TRBD2. This CDR3 is 19 amino acids long. With 4 bases clipped from V and 5 bases from J, the junction kept 15 bases outside the gene matches. Germline V gives CDR1 LGHNA, CDR2 YSLEER. The CDR3, as DNA: TGCGCCAGCAGCCCTGAGGTACTAGCGGGAGGACCTAAACACAATGAGCAGTTCTTC. Translated: CASSPEVLAGGPKHNEQFF.

A few counts support this clonotype. The chain has TRBV7-6 and TRBJ1-6, with D unresolved. The V gene lost 3 bases and the J gene lost 10 bases, with 13 bases spanning the gap. This CDR3 comprises 14 residues. The germline gives CDR1 SGHVS, CDR2 FNYEAQ. CDR3 protein: CASSLGSVGSPLHF. The CDR3 coding sequence is TGTGCCAGCAGCTTGGGCTCCGTCGGATCACCCCTCCACTTT.

This clonotype was observed a handful of times. This rearrangement joins TRBV9 to TRBJ1-1, with D unresolved. The CDR3 is 14 amino acids. Deletions cut 0 bases from V and 3 bases from J, with 9 bases between. CDR1 and CDR2 (germline): SGDLS, YYNGEE. The CDR3 region is CASSVVERDTEAFF. CDR3 bases: TGTGCCAGCAGCGTAGTAGAGCGTGACACTGAAGCTTTCTTT.

The V call is TRBV20-1, the J call TRBJ1-5; D is unresolved. The V gene's germline CDR1 is DFQATT and CDR2 SNEGSKA (reference sequence). V was clipped by 5 bases and J by 10 bases, with 6 bases between them. The CDR3 has 9 residues. CDR3 amino acids: CSAGRPQHF. CDR3 DNA sequence: TGCAGTGCTGGCCGTCCCCAGCATTTT.

J is TRBJ1-6 and V is TRBV5-1; D is ambiguous. Germline V gene lookup returns CDR1 SGHRS and CDR2 YFSETQ. The length of the CDR3 is 16 residues. Trimming pared 0 bases from V and 9 bases from J, leaving 16 bases between. CDR3 loop: CASSLGAGSVGSPLHF. CDR3 sequence (DNA): TGCGCCAGCAGCTTGGGGGCAGGATCTGTTGGTTCACCCCTCCACTTT.

The sample holds a few counts of this clonotype. The genes are TRBV25-1 and TRBJ2-1; D may be TRBD1 or TRBD2 (5 bases each). The CDR3 sequence is 15 residues long. Per the germline V gene, CDR1 is MGHDK and CDR2 is SYGVNS. V dropped 5 bases and J dropped 10 bases, with 21 bases sitting between them. The CDR3, as DNA: TGTGCCAGCAGTTCGCCCGGGACCGGCGACTGGGAGCAGTTCTTC. Amino acid sequence: CASSSPGTGDWEQFF.

This clonotype was recorded a few times. The chain's CDR3 is CSGRAGGLNEQFF. As DNA, the CDR3 is TGCAGCGGTAGGGCGGGAGGTCTCAATGAGCAGTTCTTC. The J gene is TRBJ2-1, the V gene TRBV29-1, with 8 bases identical to TRBD2. Trimming cost V 7 bases and J 6 bases; bases outside gene matches: 8. Germline values: CDR1 SQVTM, CDR2 ANQGSEA. The CDR3 is made up of 13 amino acids.

The V gene is TRBV5-1, the J gene TRBJ1-3; perhaps TRBD1 as D (6 bases). There are 15 residues in the CDR3. V gave up 1 base and J gave up 4 bases, with 12 bases separating them. Germline assignment: CDR1 SGHRS and CDR2 YFSETQ. CDR3 nucleotides: TGCGCCAGCAGCTTGAGCTCAGGGGACGGAAACACCATATATTTT. Its protein is CASSLSSGDGNTIYF.

This clonotype was picked up many times. The chain links TRBV5-1 to TRBJ2-7; TRBD2 matches at 8 bases. The CDR3 covers 15 residues. Germline lookup yields CDR1 SGHRS and CDR2 YFSETQ. V gave up 4 bases and J gave up 3 bases; unmatched junction bases: 9. The CDR3 DNA follows: TGCGCCAGCAGCACGGAGCGGGGGCACTTCTACGAGCAGTACTTC. Its translation is CASSTERGHFYEQYF. The variable domain in full, completed from reference TRBV5-1 and TRBJ2-7, reads KAGVTQTPRYLIKTRGQQVTLSCSPISGHRSVSWYQQTPGQGLQFLFEYFSETQRNKGNFPGRFSGRQFSNSRSEMNVSTLELGDSALYLCASSTERGHFYEQYFGPGTRLTVT.

The rearrangement links TRBV29-1 to TRBJ2-6; D tentatively reads TRBD1 or TRBD2 (5 bases each). The CDR3 totals 14 residues. V lost 3 bases and J 0 bases, leaving 6 bases between the germline ends. Germline assignment: CDR1 SQVTM and CDR2 ANQGSEA. In nucleotides, the CDR3 is TGCAGCGTTGATGGGGGCTCTGGGGCCAACGTCCTGACTTTC. Amino acids: CSVDGGSGANVLTF.

A few counts support this clonotype. The chain carries TRBV29-1 and TRBJ2-1; TRBD1 might be the D (7 bases). Looked up from germline, CDR1 is SQVTM and CDR2 is ANQGSEA. V lost 3 bases to trimming and J lost 5 bases, with 14 bases between them. The CDR3 loop spans 14 amino acids. CDR3 sequence: CSVDPRGANNEQFF. DNA of the CDR3: TGCAGCGTTGATCCCAGGGGGGCGAACAATGAGCAGTTCTTC.

A few counts support this clonotype. The CDR3: CAWSSGTPYEQYF. CDR3 bases: TGTGCCTGGAGTTCCGGGACCCCCTACGAGCAGTACTTC. This sequence joins TRBV30 and TRBJ2-7; either TRBD1 or TRBD2 may supply D (5 bases each). The CDR3 covers 13 residues. Trimming removed 2 bases at V and 2 bases at J, with 10 bases between. Per germline, CDR1 GTSNPN and CDR2 SVGIG (reference sequence).

This chain uses TRBV7-9 with TRBJ1-5; no definite D call. Germline-derived CDR1 and CDR2 are SEHNR and FQNEAQ (reference sequence). Deletions cut 1 base from V and 6 bases from J, with 7 bases between. CDR3 length: 13 residues. This CDR3 reads CASSLESGQPQHF. CDR3 DNA: TGTGCCAGCAGCTTAGAATCGGGTCAGCCCCAGCATTTT. Full variable domain (rest looked up from reference TRBV7-9 and TRBJ1-5): DTGVSQNPRHKITKRGQNVTFRCDPISEHNRLYWYRQTLGQGPEFLTYFQNEAQLEKSRLLSDRFSAERPKGSFSTLEIQRTEQGDSAMYLCASSLESGQPQHFGDGTRLSIL.

Only one count was recorded for this clonotype. The chain carries TRBV2 and TRBJ1-5; tentative D call: TRBD1 (5 bases). Germline V CDR1 and CDR2: SNHLY, FYNNEI. CDR3 length: 14 amino acids. Trimming left V 8 bases short and J 0 bases short, with 11 bases between. Here the CDR3 DNA reads TGTGCCAGCGGGATAGACAGTAGCAATCAGCCCCAGCATTTT. Amino acids: CASGIDSSNQPQHF. Combining the CDR3 with reference TRBV2 and TRBJ1-5 gives the whole variable domain EPEVTQTPSHQVTQMGQEVILRCVPISNHLYFYWYRQILGQKVEFLVSFYNNEISEKSEIFDDQFSVERPDGSNFTLKIRSTKLEDSAMYFCASGIDSSNQPQHFGDGTRLSIL.